A selection of T cell receptor beta chains follows, all from one sample in a study of T cell responses to AZD1222 COVID-19 vaccine. The protocol was immunoSEQ multiplex PCR, while the TCRdb copy is restricted to in-frame clones and leaves out a portion. Of around 140,000 clones in the sample, around 94% were seen once. This material consisted of peripheral blood, taken 28 days after the second AZD1222 dose. These receptors were obtained from an adult who received the AZD1222 COVID-19 vaccine. CDR3s include the opening cysteine and the closing phenylalanine or tryptophan. D genes are given only for firm matches. Clone size is given for some rows only: seen once, a few or many times, or a class if the clone is expanded.

-,TRBJ1-1,-,TRBV10-3,CAISEYGGGGTEAFF,TGTGCCATCAGTGAGTATGGAGGGGGAGGCACTGAAGCTTTCTTT
-,TRBJ1-1,-,TRBV3-1/TRBV3-2,CASSQEGYRGNTEAFF,TGTGCCAGCAGCCAAGAGGGATACCGGGGCAACACTGAAGCTTTCTTT
-,TRBJ1-2,-,TRBV3-1/TRBV3-2,CASSPGTRGNYGYTF,TGTGCCAGCAGCCCTGGGACAAGAGGAAACTATGGCTACACCTTC
-,TRBJ1-1,-,TRBV5-4,CASRGDTRNTEAFF,TGTGCCAGCAGGGGGGACACCCGGAACACTGAAGCTTTCTTT
-,TRBJ2-2,-,TRBV7-8,CASSLARVGPGELFF,TGTGCCAGCAGCTTAGCTAGGGTAGGCCCCGGGGAGCTGTTTTTT
-,TRBJ2-3,-,TRBV24-1,CATSVTGRGTQYF,TGTGCCACCAGTGTAACCGGGAGAGGCACGCAGTATTTT
-,TRBJ2-5,-,TRBV19,CASSSNLGGETQYF,TGTGCCAGTAGTTCCAATCTAGGAGGGGAGACCCAGTACTTC
once,TRBJ2-1,-,TRBV18,CASSPRVKRGDEQFF,TGTGCCAGCTCACCACGCGTCAAGAGGGGCGATGAGCAGTTCTTC
-,TRBJ1-2,-,TRBV3-1/TRBV3-2,CASSQLLGGVGHHNYGYTF,TGTGCCAGCAGCCAACTACTCGGGGGCGTGGGGCATCATAACTATGGCTACACCTTC
-,TRBJ1-6,TRBD1,TRBV12-5,CASGQGETGSAF,TGTGCTAGTGGGCAGGGCGAGACAGGGTCAGCCTTT
-,TRBJ1-1,TRBD1,TRBV11-2,CASSLDVGTGTNTEAFF,TGTGCCAGCAGCTTAGATGTAGGGACAGGGACGAACACTGAAGCTTTCTTT